This TCR beta chain came from a study of cytomegalovirus exposure and HLA in healthy donors. Notes on the study in general: Many donors carried some public TCRs, although rarity characterized most TCR sequences. In vitro confirmation showed three CMV-associated chains to be CMV antigen specific. As was reported, the classifier diagnosed cytomegalovirus status with high specificity and sensitivity.

V shed 4 bases and J shed 0 bases, with 8 bases lying between them. From germline, CDR1 is SGDLS and CDR2 YYNGEE. The CDR3 spans 13 residues. This clone was seen a few times. The target antigen is unknown. The donors were part of the roughly 130-subject validation cohort, which stood apart from the 666-subject first cohort. The data were produced by immunoSEQ multiplex PCR, yet TCRdb's version contains in-frame clones alone and is incomplete. The sample lists 200,000 to 300,000 clones; roughly 90% were seen once. This receptor was taken from a man aged 18 to 30 in good health and CMV-seropositive. The chain recombines TRBV9 with TRBJ2-7; D is undetermined. Specimen: PBMCs. The CDR3: CASSPTPSYEQYF. CDR3 bases: TGTGCCAGCAGCCCTACCCCCTCCTACGAGCAGTACTTC.